Following are 29 T cell receptor beta chains from one sample sequenced in a study of blood T cell repertoires in COVID-19. Sequencing was performed with immunoSEQ multiplex PCR; in TCRdb, only in-frame clones are kept and a portion is missing. The profile shows approximately 280,000 clones, 70% to 90% of them singletons. Sequencing was carried out using peripheral blood. The receptors derive from a woman in her seventies with acute or convalescent COVID-19.

This chain joins TRBV19 and TRBJ2-3, with 8 positions matching TRBD1. This CDR3 comprises 15 residues. In germline, CDR1 is LNHDA, CDR2 SQIVND (reference sequence). V shed 5 bases and J 3 bases; nucleotides not matched to a gene: 7. CDR3 sequence: CASSGQGTLTDTQYF. CDR3 sequence (DNA): TGTGCCAGTAGTGGACAGGGAACTCTTACAGATACGCAGTATTTT.

This clone appeared many times. The DNA of the CDR3 is TGTGCCAGCAGCCTCTTGTCGGGGGGGCCCACCGGGGAGCTGTTTTTT. Its protein is CASSLLSGGPTGELFF. The chain employs TRBV3-1 (or the pseudogene TRBV3-2) and TRBJ2-2, with 8 bases that match TRBD2. CDR1 and CDR2 (germline): LGHDT, YNNKEL (reference sequence). The V gene end was trimmed by 4 bases and the J gene end by 4 bases; junction bases not matched to a gene: 8. The CDR3 has 16 amino acids.

V usage is TRBV19 and J usage is TRBJ2-3; 9 nucleotides align to TRBD2. The CDR3 length is 14 residues. V gave up 6 bases and J gave up 6 bases; unmatched junction bases: 7. Germline V gene sequence: CDR1 LNHDA, CDR2 SQIVND (reference sequence). CDR3 residues: CASSPGLAGDTQYF. In nucleotides, the CDR3 is TGTGCCAGTAGCCCGGGACTAGCAGGGGATACGCAGTATTTT.

V gene TRBV21-1 combines with J gene TRBJ1-3. TRBV21-1 is an annotated pseudogene. The CDR3 has 14 amino acids. The CDR3 sequence is CASSSPSSGNTIYF. DNA of the CDR3: TGTGCCAGCAGCTCGCCTAGCTCTGGAAACACCATATATTTT.

The V and J genes are TRBV5-6 and TRBJ1-1; TRBD1 aligns across 7 bases. J gave up 2 bases and V 3 bases, and 10 bases lay outside the gene matches. This CDR3 region has 16 residues. From germline, CDR1 is SGHDT and CDR2 YYEEEE. The CDR3 DNA is TGTGCCAGCAGCTGGGGCGGACAGGCTCTTAACACTGAAGCTTTCTTT. Translation gives CASSWGGQALNTEAFF.

The chain links TRBV19 to TRBJ1-2; D perhaps matches TRBD1 (5 bases). This CDR3 is built from 13 residues. V was cut by 10 bases and J by 2 bases, with 14 bases left in between. Per the germline V gene, CDR1 is LNHDA and CDR2 is SQIVND (reference sequence). The CDR3 loop is CATRQSLNYGYTF. CDR3 DNA: TGTGCCACTCGACAGTCTTTAAACTATGGCTACACCTTC.

V gene TRBV3-1 (or the pseudogene TRBV3-2) combines with J gene TRBJ2-1; TRBD2 matches at 10 bases. This CDR3 contains 19 residues. CDR1 and CDR2 from the germline V gene are LGHDT and YNNKEL (reference sequence). With 4 bases clipped from V and 2 bases from J, the junction kept 14 bases outside the gene matches. In nucleotides, the CDR3 is TGTGCCAGCAGCCTTGGGGCCAACCTAGCGGGGGCTACCTACAATGAGCAGTTCTTC. Translated, it gives CASSLGANLAGATYNEQFF.

The rearrangement joins TRBV7-9 to TRBJ1-1; 8 bases align to TRBD1. The CDR3 extends over 13 amino acids. Germline V lookup: CDR1 SEHNR, CDR2 FQNEAQ (reference sequence). V gave up 8 bases and J gave up 4 bases; unmatched junction bases: 6. CDR3 protein: CASVKTGATEAFF. The CDR3 DNA is TGTGCCAGCGTCAAGACAGGGGCCACTGAAGCTTTCTTT.

This sequence joins TRBV3-1 (or the pseudogene TRBV3-2) and TRBJ2-3; the match to TRBD2 covers 7 bases. The CDR3 covers 16 residues. Germline CDR1 LGHDT, CDR2 YNNKEL (reference sequence). V gave up 4 bases and J gave up 4 bases; unmatched junction bases: 11. CDR3 DNA: TGTGCCAGCAGCCCCCGTTTAACTAGCGTAGCAGATACGCAGTATTTT. Its protein product is CASSPRLTSVADTQYF.

V gene TRBV21-1 combines with J gene TRBJ1-1. TRBV21-1 is tagged as a pseudogene. The CDR3 is made up of 15 amino acids. The CDR3 DNA reads TGTGCCAGCAGCAAAGTAAGGCCCCGGGGCACTGAAGCTTTCTTT. This sequence encodes CASSKVRPRGTEAFF.

In regard to this clone: One end of the junction fails to match germline, which may point to a read error. This CDR3 is CASGQGETVAHQPQHF. In DNA form, the CDR3 reads TGCGCCAGCGGCCAAGGTGAGACAGTAGCACATCAGCCCCAGCATTTT. The rearrangement uses TRBV4-1 and TRBJ1-5, with D perhaps matching TRBD1 (5 bases). This CDR3 is built from 16 residues. Germline V gene sequence: CDR1 MGHRA, CDR2 YSYEKL.

This chain links TRBV11-2 with TRBJ1-2; D possibly corresponds to TRBD1 (6 bases). The CDR3 length is 18 residues. Per the germline V gene, CDR1 is SGHAT and CDR2 is FQNNGV. V was shortened by 3 bases and J by 4 bases, with 24 bases between the two germline ends. This CDR3 is CASSFWGQSMSKGYGYTF. For the CDR3, the DNA is TGTGCCAGCAGCTTTTGGGGACAAAGTATGTCGAAAGGCTATGGCTACACCTTC. Full variable domain (outside the CDR3, taken from reference TRBV11-2 and TRBJ1-2): EAGVAQSPRYKIIEKRQSVAFWCNPISGHATLYWYQQILGQGPKLLIQFQNNGVVDDSQLPKDRFSAERLKGVDSTLKIQPAKLEDSAVYLCASSFWGQSMSKGYGYTFGSGTRLTVV.

The chain has TRBV30 and TRBJ1-1; D may be TRBD1 (5 bases). The CDR3 contains 13 residues. The germline V gene has CDR1 GTSNPN and CDR2 SVGIG (reference sequence). V was shortened by 4 bases and J by 5 bases, with 14 bases between the two germline ends. CDR3 protein: CAWITGGTTEAFF. The CDR3 DNA follows: TGTGCCTGGATAACGGGGGGAACGACTGAAGCTTTCTTT.

The chain carries TRBV4-2 and TRBJ1-1, with 8 bases fitting TRBD1. Germline V gene sequence: CDR1 LGHNA, CDR2 YNFKEQ. Germline trimming cut 7 bases from V and 3 bases from J; bases unmatched to any gene: 7. CDR3 length: 14 residues. The CDR3 DNA sequence: TGTGCCAGCACTCCGACAGGGGACGACACTGAAGCTTTCTTT. Translation: CASTPTGDDTEAFF.

The chain employs TRBV9 and TRBJ1-2, with 11 bases identical to TRBD1. The CDR3 is made up of 14 amino acids. Germline CDR1 reads SGDLS; CDR2 reads YYNGEE. With V trimmed by 3 bases and J by 7 bases, 5 bases remained unmatched. The CDR3 region is CASSAPGQGGGYTF. DNA of the CDR3: TGTGCCAGCAGCGCCCCGGGACAGGGGGGTGGCTACACCTTC. Together with reference TRBV9 and TRBJ1-2, the CDR3 gives the full variable domain: DSGVTQTPKHLITATGQRVTLRCSPRSGDLSVYWYQQSLDQGLQFLIQYYNGEERAKGNILERFSAQQFPDLHSELNLSSLELGDSALYFCASSAPGQGGGYTFGSGTRLTVV.

A few counts support this clone. The chain is built from TRBV29-1 and TRBJ1-1, with 9 bases that match TRBD1. This CDR3 has 13 amino acids. Germline V gives CDR1 SQVTM, CDR2 ANQGSEA. V dropped 7 bases and J dropped 0; count of bases not matched to a gene: 3. The CDR3 DNA is TGCAGCGGCGGACAGGGGCTGAACACTGAAGCTTTCTTT. It encodes CSGGQGLNTEAFF.

This clone was observed a single time. This rearrangement joins TRBV7-9 to TRBJ2-5; the D gene is possibly TRBD2 (6 bases). CDR3 size: 14 residues. Trimming cost V 5 bases and J 5 bases, with 15 bases left between them. Germline loops: CDR1 SEHNR, CDR2 FQNEAQ (reference sequence). The CDR3 nucleotides read TGTGCCAGCAGCCCGGACTATTCAGTGGAGACCCAGTACTTC. It is translated as CASSPDYSVETQYF. Full variable domain (rest looked up from reference TRBV7-9 and TRBJ2-5): DTGVSQNPRHKITKRGQNVTFRCDPISEHNRLYWYRQTLGQGPEFLTYFQNEAQLEKSRLLSDRFSAERPKGSFSTLEIQRTEQGDSAMYLCASSPDYSVETQYFGPGTRLLVL.

The chain uses TRBV18 and TRBJ1-6; a possible D gene is TRBD1 (6 bases). The CDR3 is 15 amino acids. Trimming left V 6 bases short and J 5 bases short, with 14 bases between. Germline loops: CDR1 KGHSH, CDR2 LQKENI. The CDR3, as DNA: TGTGCCAGCTCTTCCCGGACAGCAGATAATTCACCCCTCCACTTT. Its translation is CASSSRTADNSPLHF.

The chain employs TRBV10-2 and TRBJ2-2; tentative D call: TRBD2 (5 bases). The CDR3 has 12 residues. The V end lost 7 bases, the J end lost 2 bases, and 5 bases lay between the germline ends. Germline V gene lookup returns CDR1 WSHSY and CDR2 SAAADI. CDR3 sequence reads: CASTGNTGELFF. The CDR3 DNA sequence: TGCGCCAGCACGGGAAACACCGGGGAGCTGTTTTTT.

The CDR3 coding sequence is TGCGCCAGCAGCCCTAGGACAGGGGTCGGCACCGGGGAGCTGTTTTTT. This sequence encodes CASSPRTGVGTGELFF. The chain links TRBV4-1 to TRBJ2-2; the match to TRBD1 covers 9 bases. Per the germline V gene, CDR1 is MGHRA and CDR2 is YSYEKL. The CDR3 is made up of 16 amino acids. Trimming at V came to 4 bases and at J to 4 bases, leaving 7 bases not matched to a gene.

The genes are TRBV10-2 and TRBJ1-2, with 8 bases aligning to TRBD1. Germline V CDR1 and CDR2: WSHSY, SAAADI. V shed 4 bases, J shed 0 bases, and the junction held 10 bases outside the gene matches. The CDR3 covers 17 residues. The CDR3 nucleotides are TGCGCCAGCAGTGTATCCGGGACAGGCCTCGCTAACTATGGCTACACCTTC. Translated: CASSVSGTGLANYGYTF.

For the CDR3, the DNA is TGTGCCAGCAGCTTGGGACAGCTTAGCAATCAGCCCCAGCATTTT. It encodes CASSLGQLSNQPQHF. The chain joins TRBV5-6 to TRBJ1-5; D may be TRBD1 (5 bases). CDR3 length: 15 residues. Trimming took off 0 bases at V and 0 bases at J, with 7 bases between the two ends. Germline V gene lookup returns CDR1 SGHDT and CDR2 YYEEEE.

V is TRBV30 and J is TRBJ2-1; a possible D gene is TRBD2 (6 bases). CDR1 is GTSNPN, CDR2 SVGIG, per germline (reference sequence). V was clipped by 5 bases and J by 8 bases, with 10 bases between them. This CDR3 region has 11 residues. This chain's CDR3 is CAWGWGDEQFF. CDR3 in DNA: TGTGCCTGGGGATGGGGGGATGAGCAGTTCTTC.

This clone was observed a handful of times. The J gene is TRBJ2-2, the V gene TRBV18; 10 bases are shared with TRBD1. V shed 2 bases, J shed 5 bases, and the junction held 2 bases outside the gene matches. The CDR3 is made up of 15 amino acids. Germline CDR1 reads KGHSH; CDR2 reads LQKENI. CDR3 amino acids: CASSPGTGETGELFF. The DNA for the CDR3 is TGTGCCAGCTCACCAGGGACAGGGGAGACCGGGGAGCTGTTTTTT.

The CDR3 spells CASSHINRGGMTEAFF. The DNA of the CDR3 is TGTGCCAGCAGCCACATAAACAGGGGTGGTATGACTGAAGCTTTCTTT. This chain connects TRBV4-2 to TRBJ1-1; 7 nucleotides match TRBD1. This CDR3 is 16 amino acids long. Looked up from germline, CDR1 is LGHNA and CDR2 is YNFKEQ. Trimming at V came to 3 bases and at J to 5 bases, leaving 12 bases not matched to a gene.

The chain couples TRBV30 to TRBJ2-2, with 8 bases fitting TRBD2. Germline CDR1 reads GTSNPN; CDR2 reads SVGIG (reference sequence). The V segment lost 7 bases and the J segment 8 bases; nucleotides outside the gene matches: 9. The CDR3 consists of 13 residues. The CDR3 spells CASSLAVVGELFF. Here the CDR3 DNA reads TGTGCCTCCTCACTAGCGGTCGTAGGGGAGCTGTTTTTT.

The chain links TRBV5-1 to TRBJ2-1, with D possibly being TRBD1 (5 bases). Germline loops: CDR1 SGHRS, CDR2 YFSETQ. The CDR3 totals 16 residues. Trimming pared 1 base from V and 0 bases from J, leaving 11 bases between. CDR3 amino acids: CASSLSGDSSYNEQFF. The CDR3 DNA is TGCGCCAGCAGCTTGTCGGGTGACAGCTCCTACAATGAGCAGTTCTTC.

This sequence joins TRBV6-5 and TRBJ1-1, with 11 bases that match TRBD1. This CDR3 has 15 amino acids. V shed 11 bases, J shed 5 bases, and the junction held 13 bases outside the gene matches. The germline V gene encodes CDR1 MNHEY and CDR2 SVGAGI. The DNA of the CDR3 is TGTGCCGGTGACTCCCTCGGGACAGGGGGGACTGAAGCTTTCTTT. Translating gives CAGDSLGTGGTEAFF.

V usage is TRBV30 and J usage is TRBJ2-4; no firm D call. The V and J ends lost 2 bases and 8 bases respectively, with 13 bases between them. Germline CDR1 reads GTSNPN; CDR2 reads SVGIG (reference sequence). This CDR3 comprises 13 residues. In DNA, the CDR3 is TGTGCCTGGAGTCAGAGAGACGGAGACATTCAGTACTTC. Amino acids: CAWSQRDGDIQYF.